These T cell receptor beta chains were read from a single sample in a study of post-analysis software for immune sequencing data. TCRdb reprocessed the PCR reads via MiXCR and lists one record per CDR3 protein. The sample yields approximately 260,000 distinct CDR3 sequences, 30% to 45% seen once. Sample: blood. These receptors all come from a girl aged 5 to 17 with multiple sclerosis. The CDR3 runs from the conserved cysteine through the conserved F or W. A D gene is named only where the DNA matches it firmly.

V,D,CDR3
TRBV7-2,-,CASSLGDLSGNTIYF
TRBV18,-,CASSPDEGYTF
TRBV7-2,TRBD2,CASSSKSGGVIYNEQFF
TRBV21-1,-,CASSKGARVGQALEAFF
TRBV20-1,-,CSARDRSRDISGYTF
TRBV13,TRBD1,CASSSNRRDRVSVETQYF
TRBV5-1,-,CASSLVQGNYGYTF
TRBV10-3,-,CAISDPYEWVGQASNYGYTF
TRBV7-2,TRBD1,CASSLGRGPEKLFF
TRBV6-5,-,CASTAVQGSGELFF
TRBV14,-,CASSPTRTVTEAFF
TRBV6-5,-,CASSLGGGYTEAFF
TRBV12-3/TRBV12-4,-,CASSSLDPACNEQFF
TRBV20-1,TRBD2,CSASAGLAMEQFF
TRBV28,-,CATIKISTDTQYF
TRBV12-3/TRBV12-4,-,CASRGAFRQGYYGYTF
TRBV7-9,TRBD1,CASSPEGAEGETQYF
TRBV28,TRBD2,CATIRTSREETQYF
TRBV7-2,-,CASSWGFRVQDYNEQFF
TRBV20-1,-,CSASPGLNQPQHF
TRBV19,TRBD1,CASSASTGNEQYF
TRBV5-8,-,CASRAGGYYNEQFF
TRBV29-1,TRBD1,CSVGLTGTVMINEQFF
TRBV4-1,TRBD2,CASSQVYKRGNEQFF
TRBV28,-,CASSFGLAVNAEAFF
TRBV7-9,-,CASSPPGFQETQYF
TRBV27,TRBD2,CASSTSGGFNEQFF
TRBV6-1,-,CASMAESIDTQYF
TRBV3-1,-,CASSPGQFATNEKLFF
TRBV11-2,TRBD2,CASSPGGLAGQETQYF
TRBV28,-,CASSLEGYADTQYF
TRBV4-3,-,CASSQDGETYEQYF
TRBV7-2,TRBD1,CASSLGGDRPYNEQFF
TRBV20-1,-,CSARDISNYGYTF
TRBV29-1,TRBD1,CSVSDRVNTEAFF
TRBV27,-,CASSSSSIYENTEAFF
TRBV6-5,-,CASSRDGVGTEAFF
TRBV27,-,CASSLRQRMNTEAFF
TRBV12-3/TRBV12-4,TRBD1,CASSPGTGNEKLFF
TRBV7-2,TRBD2,CASASGPAGGQETQYF
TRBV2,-,CASRAGGAEKLFF
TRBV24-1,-,CATSDGDTSGANVLTF
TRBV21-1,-,CASSTPRTETQYF
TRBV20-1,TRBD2,CSASGLAGEYEQFF
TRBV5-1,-,CASSLEGRWGTEAFF
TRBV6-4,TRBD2,CASSETGGSGANVLTF
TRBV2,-,CASKKRTGTDEQYF
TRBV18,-,CASSPPTEAYYGYTF
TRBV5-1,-,CASSRTGREETQYF
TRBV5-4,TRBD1,CATHSGGTYNEQFF
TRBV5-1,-,CASSLGREEQFF
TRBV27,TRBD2,CASRRTRTSGAAGGELFF
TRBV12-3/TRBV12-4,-,CASSLELGTGYNEQFF
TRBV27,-,CASSFRYRTDEQYF
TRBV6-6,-,CASTLQGRSGNTIYF